Sequencing of this T cell receptor beta chain was carried out in a study of cytomegalovirus exposure and HLA in healthy donors. Whole-study results and caveats: Rare sequences made up most TCRs, while some public TCRs were found in many donors. TCR beta chains associated with HLA were, in a later analysis, more clonally expanded than equally common others.

The CDR3 is 15 residues long. Looked up from germline, CDR1 is MNHNS and CDR2 is SASEGT. Losses at the gene ends were 3 bases for V and 5 bases for J; bases not matched to a gene: 5. This clone was recorded a few times. Its antigen is still unknown. Researchers ran the PCR with 60 Vbeta and 13 Jbeta primers. In the authors' methods: A later analysis counted 65 million to 80 million unique TCR beta chains, roughly 11 million shared. The repertoire was sequenced with immunoSEQ multiplex PCR; TCRdb's copy has only in-frame clones and lacks some. V, J and clone size reflect that table, while D and trimming were determined from the DNA. The sample has roughly 130,000 clones, 8.5% seen once; the top ten hold 4.5% to 5.5%. Healthy donors of bone marrow made up the group.

V is TRBV6-1 and J is TRBJ2-1; the match to TRBD1 covers 9 bases. This clonotype originated in a man between 40 and 49 years old in good health and CMV-seronegative. The sample taken for sequencing was PBMCs. The CDR3: CASSESTGGHNEQFF. In nucleotides, the CDR3 is TGTGCCAGCAGTGAGTCGACAGGGGGGCACAATGAGCAGTTCTTC.